The source of this T cell receptor (beta chain) is a study of T-cell reconstitution after alpha-beta-depleted transplantation in children. It was with unique molecular identifiers that the TCRbeta library was prepared. TCRdb processed the PCR reads anew with MiXCR; each CDR3 protein has one entry. Counted here are almost 500,000 distinct CDR3 sequences, around 13% occurring once; the ten biggest clones make up under 7%. This TCR was sampled from a human donor who donated a stem cell graft to a child with combined immunodeficiency. The sample in question was PBMCs from the stem cell graft donor, obtained from the stem cell graft.

CDR3 nucleotide sequence: TGTGCCAGCGGCAAACTATCACCCTCCTACAATGAGCAGTTCTTC. Translated: CASGKLSPSYNEQFF. The gene calls are TRBV5-4 and TRBJ2-1; the D is unclear. CDR1 SGHNT and CDR2 YYREEE come from the germline V gene (reference sequence). The CDR3 is 15 residues long. V was clipped by 7 bases and J by 0 bases, with 14 bases between them.